A selection of T cell receptor beta chains follows, all from one sample in a study of OX40 agonist ivuxolimab in advanced cancers. Produced via immunoSEQ multiplex PCR; TCRdb's table is partial and in-frame only. The profile covers 75,000 to 90,000 clones, with more than 70% appearing a single time and 9% to 10% taken by the ten largest. The sequencing here drew on CD4+ or CD8+ T cells sorted from blood, taken in a trial of the OX40 agonist ivuxolimab. Receptors were obtained from an adult with an advanced solid tumor such as melanoma, head and neck, liver or kidney cancer. Both conserved end residues are part of each CDR3. Fields, in order: CDR3 length, V gene, CDR3 protein.

14 | TRBV27 | CASSSLYSYNEQFF
17 | TRBV10-3 | CAISREWTGGLGEKLFF
16 | TRBV28 | CASSLWIGQYNSPLHF
16 | TRBV11-2 | CASSYGRTSGANVLTF
14 | TRBV6-5 | CASSPIRGNTEAFF
15 | TRBV6-4 | CASSDWAGTSHEQFF
14 | TRBV18 | CASSPPVAYNEQFF
15 | TRBV7-9 | CASSAGGGATYEQYF
12 | TRBV6-6 | CAISQGGYEQYF
14 | TRBV9 | CASSVGGYQETQYF
13 | TRBV6-6 | CASSYDLYNEQFF
15 | TRBV18 | CASSLLAGDQETQYF
14 | TRBV10-3 | CAISGVAGEGEQFF
12 | TRBV2 | CASTGTGIEQYF
14 | TRBV11-2 | CASSLRGVTDTQYF
13 | TRBV2 | CASKGYSTDTQYF
12 | TRBV4-1 | CASSQVGTEQYF
15 | TRBV18 | CASSAMESSYNEQFF
16 | TRBV7-9 | CASSPTGTGLGTEAFF
14 | TRBV6-1 | CASSARAKIEKLFF
16 | TRBV5-1 | CASSFGLAGGTDTQYF
14 | TRBV27 | CASSSFGLENEQFF
16 | TRBV4-1 | CASRPLLRVSYNEQFF